The subject of this entry is one TCR beta chain. This sample also contains other DNA sequences that code for the same CDR3. Using a FACSAria, the CD4+ and CD8+ T cells were sorted from the PBMCs. RNA, once extracted, was reverse transcribed into cDNA for use as the sequencing template. Method: immunoSEQ multiplex PCR; TCRdb's copy keeps in-frame clones and lacks some. The repertoire includes some 200,000 clones, 50% to 60% of them detected once, and roughly 14% sits in the top ten. The source of the sample is a study of CD8+ T cells in alopecia areata. The V gene lost 6 bases and the J gene lost 7 bases, with 10 bases spanning the gap. CDR3 length: 12 residues. CDR1 SNHLY and CDR2 FYNNEI come from the germline V gene.

The TCR was taken from a human donor with alopecia areata. The sample was CD4+ T cells sorted from blood, taken at week 0. The chain employs TRBV2 and TRBJ1-5, with TRBD1 as a possible D gene (5 bases). CDR3 DNA: TGTGCCAGCAGCCGACAGAACCAGCCCCAGCATTTT. As protein: CASSRQNQPQHF.